The 18 T cell receptor beta chains below come from one sample, sequenced in a study of neurological immune-mediated disorders. TCRdb ran MiXCR on the 5' RACE reads and lists one entry per CDR3 protein. The data show about 82,000 distinct CDR3 sequences, just over 2.5% seen once. Sequencing was performed on PBMCs. These receptors were obtained from a woman aged 25 to 39 with multiple sclerosis.

The table lists this clonotype with many counts. V usage is TRBV20-1 and J usage is TRBJ2-7; 10 bases are a match to TRBD1. Germline values: CDR1 DFQATT, CDR2 SNEGSKA (reference sequence). J was trimmed by 4 bases and V by 6 bases; bases with no gene match: 6. The CDR3 extends over 13 amino acids. CDR3 sequence (DNA): TGCAGTGCGGCGACAGGGGGCGGGTACGAGCAGTACTTC. Its translation is CSAATGGGYEQYF.

There are many counts of this clonotype. Its ends do not fully match the called genes, so a read error is possible. The chain combines TRBV7-9 with TRBJ2-3, with 8 nucleotides matching TRBD2. From germline, CDR1 is SEHNR and CDR2 FQNEAQ (reference sequence). CDR3 length equals 14 residues. The DNA for the CDR3 is TGTGTCAGCAGCCTAGGACTAGCAACAGATACGCAGTATTTT. This translates into CVSSLGLATDTQYF.

In its sample, this clonotype was seen many times. The chain links TRBV5-1 to TRBJ2-2; 11 bases fit TRBD1. Germline-derived CDR1 and CDR2 are SGHRS and YFSETQ. The V gene end was trimmed by 1 base and the J gene end by 0 bases; junction bases not matched to a gene: 5. The CDR3 is 18 residues long. CDR3 DNA sequence: TGCGCCAGCAGCTTGTGGGACAGGGGGACAGCGAACACCGGGGAGCTGTTTTTT. Protein: CASSLWDRGTANTGELFF.

This clonotype has at least ten counts. The J gene is TRBJ2-6, the V gene TRBV9, with D perhaps matching TRBD1 (5 bases). Trimming shortened V by 4 bases and J by 0 bases, and 11 bases separated the two germline ends. Looked up from germline, CDR1 is SGDLS and CDR2 is YYNGEE. This CDR3 has 16 amino acids. As DNA, the CDR3 is TGTGCCAGCAGCCCAGTGGGGCTCTCTGGGGCCAACGTCCTGACTTTC. This gives the protein CASSPVGLSGANVLTF.

This clonotype has a count of ten or more. The chain employs TRBV5-6 and TRBJ1-1; no definite D call. The V gene lost 2 bases and the J gene lost 1 base, with 6 bases spanning the gap. CDR3 size: 13 residues. CDR1 and CDR2 (germline): SGHDT, YYEEEE. The CDR3 here is CASSFSSNTEAFF. CDR3 bases: TGTGCCAGCAGCTTTTCATCGAACACTGAAGCTTTCTTT.

This clonotype was seen many times. This rearrangement joins TRBV29-1 to TRBJ2-7; 11 bases agree with TRBD2. The V segment lost 4 bases and the J segment 5 bases; nucleotides outside the gene matches: 13. The germline gives CDR1 SQVTM, CDR2 ANQGSEA. The CDR3 is made up of 16 amino acids. CDR3 bases: TGCAGCGTTGCCGGGACTAGCGGCTTGATCATCGACGAGCAGTACTTC. Residues: CSVAGTSGLIIDEQYF.

This clonotype came up many times. This chain links TRBV28 with TRBJ2-7; D unclear. CDR1 is MDHEN, CDR2 SYDVKM, per germline. The V gene lost 8 bases and the J gene lost 0 bases, with 8 bases spanning the gap. The CDR3 sequence is 12 residues long. CDR3 in amino acids: CASFAASYEQYF. CDR3 DNA: TGTGCCAGCTTCGCCGCCTCCTACGAGCAGTACTTC.

At least ten counts were recorded for this clonotype. This chain links TRBV20-1 with TRBJ1-5; 9 bases match TRBD1. Trimming removed 3 bases from V and 8 bases from J; junction bases left unmatched: 17. Germline V CDR1 and CDR2: DFQATT, SNEGSKA (reference sequence). CDR3 length equals 17 residues. CDR3 sequence (DNA): TGCAGTGCTAGGGACAGGGGAAGCGATTGGGTTATGAAGCCCCAGCATTTT. Translating gives CSARDRGSDWVMKPQHF.

The sample holds many counts of this clonotype. The chain is built from TRBV27 and TRBJ2-7; no clear D. The CDR3 has 14 residues. V was pared by 5 bases and J by 2 bases, with 13 bases between. Germline V gene lookup returns CDR1 MNHEY and CDR2 SMNVEV (reference sequence). CDR3 region: CASSPWAGTYEQYF. The CDR3 DNA follows: TGTGCCAGCAGTCCCTGGGCTGGGACCTACGAGCAGTACTTC.

This clonotype was detected many times. A junction boundary mismatches the germline segment, possibly from a read error. The chain carries TRBV3-1 and TRBJ2-7; D may be TRBD2 (6 bases). This CDR3 is built from 15 residues. CDR1 is LGHDT and CDR2 is YNNKEL in the germline V gene (reference sequence). DNA for the CDR3: TGTGCCAGCAGTCAAGATCCGGGAGCTGTGGGCGAGCAGTACTTC. Translation: CASSQDPGAVGEQYF.

In its sample, this clonotype was seen many times. The chain combines TRBV7-2 with TRBJ2-3; D is possibly TRBD2 (5 bases). This CDR3 has 15 amino acids. V was clipped by 1 base and J by 0 bases, with 8 bases between them. CDR1 is SGHTA, CDR2 FQGNSA, per germline. The CDR3: CASSLGGVSTDTQYF. The CDR3 nucleotides are TGTGCCAGCAGCTTAGGGGGAGTGAGCACAGATACGCAGTATTTT.

This clonotype was observed at least ten times. The gene calls are TRBV27 and TRBJ1-6; D is undetermined. The CDR3 totals 15 residues. The germline CDR1 and CDR2 sequences are MNHEY and SMNVEV (reference sequence). Trimming removed 3 bases from V and 3 bases from J, with 9 bases in between. This CDR3 reads CASSLGSIYNSPLHF. In DNA form, the CDR3 reads TGTGCCAGCAGTTTGGGGTCTATCTATAATTCACCCCTCCACTTT.

This clonotype appeared many times. The J gene is TRBJ2-1, the V gene TRBV5-6; no clear D gene. The V end lost 2 bases, the J end lost 6 bases, and 9 bases lay between the germline ends. This CDR3 is built from 13 residues. The germline CDR1 and CDR2 sequences are SGHDT and YYEEEE. In nucleotides, the CDR3 is TGTGCCAGCAGCTTAGGTGCGGCCAATGAGCAGTTCTTC. Its translation: CASSLGAANEQFF.

A note on this clonotype: A much larger clone sits a single nucleotide away, making a read error possible. This rearrangement joins TRBV13 to TRBJ1-1; D is possibly TRBD1 (6 bases). Trimming left V 8 bases short and J 1 base short, with 11 bases between. This CDR3 has 13 amino acids. CDR1 is PRHDT and CDR2 is FYEKMQ in the germline V gene (reference sequence). The CDR3 DNA follows: TGTGCCAGCGGGGGCACAGGGAACACTGAAGCTTTCTTT. Translating gives CASGGTGNTEAFF.

This clonotype occurred many times. One end of the junction is discordant with germline, which a read error may explain. This chain connects TRBV7-2 to TRBJ2-2; the match to TRBD2 covers 7 bases. The CDR3 is 14 residues long. CDR1 is SGHTA, CDR2 FQGNSA, per germline. CDR3 DNA: TGTGCCAGCAGCTACGGGAGGAACGCCGGGGAGCTGTTTTTT. Its protein product is CASSYGRNAGELFF.

The V and J genes are TRBV20-1 and TRBJ2-7; TRBD2 matches at 11 bases. This CDR3 is 15 amino acids long. Germline CDR1 and CDR2: DFQATT and SNEGSKA (reference sequence). V lost 6 bases, J lost 0 bases, and 7 bases stayed unmatched. The CDR3 DNA is TGCAGTGCGCAAGAACTAGCGGGAGTCTCCTACGAGCAGTACTTC. Translation gives CSAQELAGVSYEQYF.

In its sample, this clonotype was seen many times. This CDR3 reads CASRETASYEQYF. Here the CDR3 DNA reads TGTGCCAGCAGGGAGACAGCCTCCTACGAGCAGTACTTC. V is TRBV6-6 and J is TRBJ2-7; D might be TRBD1 (5 bases). Germline CDR1 is MNHNY and CDR2 is SVGAGI (reference sequence). The V and J ends lost 6 bases and 0 bases respectively, with 9 bases between them. This CDR3 has 13 residues.

This clonotype appeared many times. The CDR3 DNA reads as TGTGCCAGCAGTTTCCTGAGTGGCGGGTTAGCCAAAAACATTCAGTACTTC. Translating it yields CASSFLSGGLAKNIQYF. The chain combines TRBV28 with TRBJ2-4; tentative D call: TRBD2 (5 bases). Germline assignment: CDR1 MDHEN and CDR2 SYDVKM. This CDR3 comprises 17 residues. Trimming left V 3 bases short and J 0 bases short, with 15 bases between.